This TCR beta chain came from a study of naive and memory T cell subsets. Study outcomes and limitations: In naive cells, over 85% of TCR sequences were seen only once.

An equimolar mix of two oligonucleotides served as the beta constant-region primer for TRBC1 and TRBC2. Four rounds of PCR amplified the ligated cDNA using nested alpha and beta constant-region primers plus SP2. Using its own MiXCR run on the UMI-ligation and nested PCR reads, TCRdb lists one record per CDR3 protein. The sample records tens of thousands of distinct CDR3 sequences, 8.5% to 10% being singletons. V was shortened by 3 bases and J by 2 bases, with 10 bases between the two germline ends. The CDR3 consists of 15 residues. CDR1 is SGHTA and CDR2 is FQGTGA in the germline V gene. This clonotype was detected a few times. Its cognate antigen is unknown.

The sequenced sample was central memory CD8+ T cells from blood. The sequence was collected from a human donor in good health. V and J are TRBV7-3 and TRBJ2-2; D remains ambiguous. The CDR3 DNA follows: TGTGCCAGCAGCTTCGGATACCCTAACACCGGGGAGCTGTTTTTT. Encoded protein: CASSFGYPNTGELFF.